A single sample is the source of the 3 T cell receptor beta chains below, sequenced in a study of blood T cell repertoires in COVID-19. The data were produced by immunoSEQ multiplex PCR, yet TCRdb's version contains in-frame clones alone and is incomplete. The table records under 300,000 clones, under 90% of them present only once. The sequencing sample was made of peripheral blood. These receptors all come from a man in his fifties with acute or convalescent COVID-19.

This clone was seen only once. The chain is built from TRBV30 and TRBJ1-2; 7 bases align to TRBD1. Germline V lookup: CDR1 GTSNPN, CDR2 SVGIG (reference sequence). Germline trimming cut 3 bases from V and 1 base from J; bases unmatched to any gene: 5. The CDR3 runs to 14 residues. CDR3 nucleotide sequence: TGTGCCTGGAGGATGACAGGGAGTAACTATGGCTACACCTTC. Translating it yields CAWRMTGSNYGYTF.

This clone was counted many times. The J gene is TRBJ1-3, the V gene TRBV4-1; D might be TRBD1 (6 bases). Germline V CDR1 and CDR2: MGHRA, YSYEKL. V lost 10 bases and J lost 0, with 19 bases in between. The CDR3 spans 16 residues. The CDR3 protein is CATKGDGFFSGNTIYF. The CDR3 DNA is TGCGCCACCAAGGGGGACGGCTTTTTCTCTGGAAACACCATATATTTT.

The chain combines TRBV7-2 with TRBJ1-6, with D tentatively TRBD1 (6 bases). Germline values: CDR1 SGHTA, CDR2 FQGNSA. This CDR3 spans 15 amino acids. Trimming stripped 2 bases from V and 6 bases from J, with 11 bases between. The CDR3 DNA is TGTGCCAGCAGCTTAAAGGGACACATTAATTCACCCCTCCACTTT. It specifies CASSLKGHINSPLHF.